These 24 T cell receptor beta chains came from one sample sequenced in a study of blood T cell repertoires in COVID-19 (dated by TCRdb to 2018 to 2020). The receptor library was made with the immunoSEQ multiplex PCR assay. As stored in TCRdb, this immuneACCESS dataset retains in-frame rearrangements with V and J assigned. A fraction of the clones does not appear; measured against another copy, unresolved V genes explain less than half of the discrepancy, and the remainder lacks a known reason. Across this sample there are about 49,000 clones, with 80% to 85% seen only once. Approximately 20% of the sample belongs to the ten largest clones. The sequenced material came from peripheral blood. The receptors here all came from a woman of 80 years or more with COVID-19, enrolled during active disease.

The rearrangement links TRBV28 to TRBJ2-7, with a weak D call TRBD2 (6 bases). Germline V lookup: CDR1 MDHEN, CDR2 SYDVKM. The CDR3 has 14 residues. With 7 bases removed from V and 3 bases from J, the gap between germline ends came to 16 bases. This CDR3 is CASTVGGLGYEQYF. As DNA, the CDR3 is TGTGCCAGCACCGTTGGAGGGCTCGGCTACGAGCAGTACTTC. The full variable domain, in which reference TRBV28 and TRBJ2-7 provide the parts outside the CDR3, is DVKVTQSSRYLVKRTGEKVFLECVQDMDHENMFWYRQDPGLGLRLIYFSYDVKMKEKGDIPEGYSVSREKKERFSLILESASTNQTSMYLCASTVGGLGYEQYFGPGTRLTVT.

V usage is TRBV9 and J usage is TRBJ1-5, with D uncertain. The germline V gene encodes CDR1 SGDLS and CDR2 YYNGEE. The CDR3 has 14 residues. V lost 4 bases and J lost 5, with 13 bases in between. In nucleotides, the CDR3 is TGTGCCAGCAGCAGAACACCGCAAGATCAGCCCCAGCATTTT. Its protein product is CASSRTPQDQPQHF.

CDR3 bases: TGTGCCAGCAGTTTTGGGGGGGTCCGGGCTAACTATGGCTACACCTTC. Protein product: CASSFGGVRANYGYTF. The V call is TRBV27, the J call TRBJ1-2; D might be TRBD1 (5 bases). Looked up from germline, CDR1 is MNHEY and CDR2 is SMNVEV (reference sequence). This CDR3 has 16 amino acids. With 3 bases removed from V and 0 bases from J, the gap between germline ends came to 14 bases.

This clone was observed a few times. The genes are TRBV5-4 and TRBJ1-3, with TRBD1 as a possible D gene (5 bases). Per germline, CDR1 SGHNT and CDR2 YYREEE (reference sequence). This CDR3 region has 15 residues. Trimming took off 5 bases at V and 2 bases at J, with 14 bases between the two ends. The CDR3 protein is CASSASSGTGNTIYF. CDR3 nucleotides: TGTGCCAGCAGTGCAAGCTCAGGGACTGGAAACACCATATATTTT.

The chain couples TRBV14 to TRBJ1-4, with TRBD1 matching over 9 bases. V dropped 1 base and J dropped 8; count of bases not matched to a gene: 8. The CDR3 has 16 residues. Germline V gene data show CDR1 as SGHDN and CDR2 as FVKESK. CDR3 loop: CASSQVLQGAGEKLFF. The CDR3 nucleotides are TGTGCCAGCAGCCAAGTACTACAGGGGGCAGGGGAAAAACTGTTTTTT.

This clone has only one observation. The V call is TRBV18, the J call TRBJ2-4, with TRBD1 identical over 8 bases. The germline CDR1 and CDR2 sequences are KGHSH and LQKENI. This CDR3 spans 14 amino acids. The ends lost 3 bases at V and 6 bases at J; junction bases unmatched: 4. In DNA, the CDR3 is TGTGCCAGCTCACCCGGGACAGGATTAAACATTCAGTACTTC. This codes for CASSPGTGLNIQYF.

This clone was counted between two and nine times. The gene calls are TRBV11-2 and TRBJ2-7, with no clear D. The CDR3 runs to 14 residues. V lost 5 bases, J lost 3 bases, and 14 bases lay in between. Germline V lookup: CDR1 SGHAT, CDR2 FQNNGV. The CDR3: CASSLYLTRYEQYF. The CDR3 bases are TGTGCCAGCAGCCTCTACCTAACCCGCTACGAGCAGTACTTC.

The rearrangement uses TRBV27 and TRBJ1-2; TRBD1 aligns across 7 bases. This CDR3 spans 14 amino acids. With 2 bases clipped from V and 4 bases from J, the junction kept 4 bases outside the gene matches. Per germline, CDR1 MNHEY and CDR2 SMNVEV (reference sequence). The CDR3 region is CASSLGRGSYGYTF. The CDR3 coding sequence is TGTGCCAGCAGTTTAGGCAGGGGGTCCTATGGCTACACCTTC.

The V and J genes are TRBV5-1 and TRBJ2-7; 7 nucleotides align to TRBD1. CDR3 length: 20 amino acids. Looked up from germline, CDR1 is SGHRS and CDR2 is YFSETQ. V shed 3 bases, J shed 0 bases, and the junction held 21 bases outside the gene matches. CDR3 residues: CASSSKQPPGTERSSYEQYF. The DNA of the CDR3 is TGCGCCAGCAGCTCCAAACAACCCCCCGGGACAGAGAGGTCCTCCTACGAGCAGTACTTC. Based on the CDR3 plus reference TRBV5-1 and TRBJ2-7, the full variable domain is KAGVTQTPRYLIKTRGQQVTLSCSPISGHRSVSWYQQTPGQGLQFLFEYFSETQRNKGNFPGRFSGRQFSNSRSEMNVSTLELGDSALYLCASSSKQPPGTERSSYEQYFGPGTRLTVT.

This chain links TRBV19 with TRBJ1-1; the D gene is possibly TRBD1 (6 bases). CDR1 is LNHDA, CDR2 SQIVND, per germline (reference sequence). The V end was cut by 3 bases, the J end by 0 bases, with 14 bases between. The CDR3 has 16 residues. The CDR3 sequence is CASSIGTSFMNTEAFF. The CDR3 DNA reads TGTGCCAGTAGTATTGGGACAAGCTTCATGAACACTGAAGCTTTCTTT.

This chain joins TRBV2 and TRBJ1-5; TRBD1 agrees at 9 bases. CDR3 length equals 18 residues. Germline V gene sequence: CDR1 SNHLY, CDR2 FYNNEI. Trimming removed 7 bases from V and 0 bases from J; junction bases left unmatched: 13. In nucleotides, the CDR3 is TGTGCCAGCAAGGGCCCGGTCTGGACAGGGGATAGCAATCAGCCCCAGCATTTT. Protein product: CASKGPVWTGDSNQPQHF.

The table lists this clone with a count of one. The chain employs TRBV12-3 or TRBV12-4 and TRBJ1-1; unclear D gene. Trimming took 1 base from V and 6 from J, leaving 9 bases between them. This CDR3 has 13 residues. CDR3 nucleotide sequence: TGTGCCAGCAGTTTAGGGTTTTCGGCTGAAGCTTTCTTT. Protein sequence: CASSLGFSAEAFF.

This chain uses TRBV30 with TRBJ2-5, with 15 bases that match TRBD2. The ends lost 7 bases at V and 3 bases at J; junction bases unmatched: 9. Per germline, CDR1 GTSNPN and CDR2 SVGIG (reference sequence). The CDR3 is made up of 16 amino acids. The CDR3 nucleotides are TGTGCCTCTGCCTGGGGACTAGCGGGAGGAAAAGAGACCCAGTACTTC. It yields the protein CASAWGLAGGKETQYF. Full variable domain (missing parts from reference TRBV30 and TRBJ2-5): SQTIHQWPATLVQPVGSPLSLECTVEGTSNPNLYWYRQAAGRGLQLLFYSVGIGQISSEVPQNLSASRPQDRQFILSSKKLLLSDSGFYLCASAWGLAGGKETQYFGPGTRLLVL.

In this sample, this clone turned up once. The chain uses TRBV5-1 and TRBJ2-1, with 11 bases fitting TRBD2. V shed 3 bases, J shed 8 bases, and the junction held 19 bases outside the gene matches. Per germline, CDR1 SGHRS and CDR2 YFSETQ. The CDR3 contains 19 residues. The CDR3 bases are TGCGCCAGCAGCTCGAGGGGACTAGCGGAACTCCTGCACTGGGATGAGCAGTTCTTC. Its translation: CASSSRGLAELLHWDEQFF. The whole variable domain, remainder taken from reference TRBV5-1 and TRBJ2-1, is KAGVTQTPRYLIKTRGQQVTLSCSPISGHRSVSWYQQTPGQGLQFLFEYFSETQRNKGNFPGRFSGRQFSNSRSEMNVSTLELGDSALYLCASSSRGLAELLHWDEQFFGPGTRLTVL.

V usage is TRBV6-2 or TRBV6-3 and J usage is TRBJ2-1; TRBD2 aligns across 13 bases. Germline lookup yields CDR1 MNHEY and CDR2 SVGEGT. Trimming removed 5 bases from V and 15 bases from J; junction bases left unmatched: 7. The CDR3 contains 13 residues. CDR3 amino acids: CASSLGTSGKVFF. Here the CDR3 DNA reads TGTGCCAGCAGTCTGGGGACTAGCGGGAAAGTGTTCTTC.

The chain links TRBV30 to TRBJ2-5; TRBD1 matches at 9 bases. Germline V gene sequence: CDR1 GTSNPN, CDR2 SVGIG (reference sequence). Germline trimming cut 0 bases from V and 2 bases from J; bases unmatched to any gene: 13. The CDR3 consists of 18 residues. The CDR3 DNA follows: TGTGCCTGGAGTGTAGAGGAGGACAGGGGTCTGGGGCAAGAGACCCAGTACTTC. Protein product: CAWSVEEDRGLGQETQYF. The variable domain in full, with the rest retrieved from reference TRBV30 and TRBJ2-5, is SQTIHQWPATLVQPVGSPLSLECTVEGTSNPNLYWYRQAAGRGLQLLFYSVGIGQISSEVPQNLSASRPQDRQFILSSKKLLLSDSGFYLCAWSVEEDRGLGQETQYFGPGTRLLVL.

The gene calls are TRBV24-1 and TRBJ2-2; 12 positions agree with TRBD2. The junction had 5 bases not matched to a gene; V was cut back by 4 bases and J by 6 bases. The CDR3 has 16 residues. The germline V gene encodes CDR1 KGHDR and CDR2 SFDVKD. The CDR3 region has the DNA TGTGCCACCAGTGACGCTAGCGGGAGGGGACCCGGGGAGCTGTTTTTT. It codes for CATSDASGRGPGELFF.

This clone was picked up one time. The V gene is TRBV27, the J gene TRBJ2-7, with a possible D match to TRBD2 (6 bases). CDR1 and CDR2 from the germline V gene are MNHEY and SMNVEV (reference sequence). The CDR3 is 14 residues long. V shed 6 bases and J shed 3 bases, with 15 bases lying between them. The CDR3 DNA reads TGTGCCAGCAGGGGGGGACTGAACTACTACGAGCAGTACTTC. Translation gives CASRGGLNYYEQYF.

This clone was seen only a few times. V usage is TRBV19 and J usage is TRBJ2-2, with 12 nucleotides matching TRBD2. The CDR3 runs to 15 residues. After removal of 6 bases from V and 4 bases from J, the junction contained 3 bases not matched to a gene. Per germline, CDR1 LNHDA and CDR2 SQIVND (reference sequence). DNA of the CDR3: TGTGCCAGTAGGTCTAGCGGGGGGGCCACCGGGGAGCTGTTTTTT. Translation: CASRSSGGATGELFF. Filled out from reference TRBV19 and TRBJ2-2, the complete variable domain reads DGGITQSPKYLFRKEGQNVTLSCEQNLNHDAMYWYRQDPGQGLRLIYYSQIVNDFQKGDIAEGYSVSREKKESFPLTVTSAQKNPTAFYLCASRSSGGATGELFFGEGSRLTVL.

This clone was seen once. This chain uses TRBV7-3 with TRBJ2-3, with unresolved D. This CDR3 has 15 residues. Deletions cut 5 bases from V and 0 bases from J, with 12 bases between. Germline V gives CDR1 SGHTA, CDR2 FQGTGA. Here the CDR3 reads CASSANSGSTDTQYF. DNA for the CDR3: TGTGCCAGCAGCGCCAACTCCGGGAGCACAGATACGCAGTATTTT.

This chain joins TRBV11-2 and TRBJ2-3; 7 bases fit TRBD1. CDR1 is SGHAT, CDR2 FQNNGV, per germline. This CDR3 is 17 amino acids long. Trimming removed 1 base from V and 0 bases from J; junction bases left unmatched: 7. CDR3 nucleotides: TGTGCCAGCAGCTTAGGGTTGACAGGGCCAAGCACAGATACGCAGTATTTT. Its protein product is CASSLGLTGPSTDTQYF.

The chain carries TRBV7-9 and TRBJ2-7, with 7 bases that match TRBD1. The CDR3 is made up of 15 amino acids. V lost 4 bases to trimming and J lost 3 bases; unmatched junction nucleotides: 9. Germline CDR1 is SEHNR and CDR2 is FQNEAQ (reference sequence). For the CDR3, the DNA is TGTGCCAGCAGCTCGACAGGGAAAATATTCTACGAGCAGTACTTC. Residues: CASSSTGKIFYEQYF.

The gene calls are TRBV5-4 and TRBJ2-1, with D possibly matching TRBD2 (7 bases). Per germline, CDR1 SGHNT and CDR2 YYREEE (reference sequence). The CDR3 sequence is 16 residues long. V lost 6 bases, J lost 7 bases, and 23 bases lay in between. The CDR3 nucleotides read TGTGCCAGCACCGAAGGGGGGGAGCGGAGGGGGAATGAGCAGTTCTTC. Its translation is CASTEGGERRGNEQFF.

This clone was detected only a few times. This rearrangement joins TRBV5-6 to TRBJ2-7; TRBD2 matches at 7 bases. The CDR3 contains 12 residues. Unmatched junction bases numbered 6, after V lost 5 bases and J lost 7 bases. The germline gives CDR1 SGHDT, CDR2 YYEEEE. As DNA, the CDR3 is TGTGCCAGCAGGGGAGGGGTTTGGGAGCAGTACTTC. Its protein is CASRGGVWEQYF.